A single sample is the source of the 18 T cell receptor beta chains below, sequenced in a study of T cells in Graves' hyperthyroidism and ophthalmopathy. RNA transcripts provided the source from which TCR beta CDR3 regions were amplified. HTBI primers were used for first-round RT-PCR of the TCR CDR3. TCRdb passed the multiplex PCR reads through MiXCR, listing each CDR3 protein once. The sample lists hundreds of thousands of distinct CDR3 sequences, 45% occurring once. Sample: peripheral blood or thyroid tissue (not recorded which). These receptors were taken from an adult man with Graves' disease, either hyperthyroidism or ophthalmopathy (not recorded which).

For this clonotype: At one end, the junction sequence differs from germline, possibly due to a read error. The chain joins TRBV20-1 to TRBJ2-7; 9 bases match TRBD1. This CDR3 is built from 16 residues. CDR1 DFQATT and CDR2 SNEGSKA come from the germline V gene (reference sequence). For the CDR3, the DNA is TGCAGTGCTAGAGTTAGGGCGGGACAGGGTGCCTACGAGCGGTACTTC. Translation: CSARVRAGQGAYERYF.

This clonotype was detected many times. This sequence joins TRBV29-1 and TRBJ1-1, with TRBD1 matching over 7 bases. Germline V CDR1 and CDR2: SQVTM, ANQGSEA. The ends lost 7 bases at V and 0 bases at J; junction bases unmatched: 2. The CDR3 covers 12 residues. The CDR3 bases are TGCAGCGGGGGACAGTTGAACACTGAAGCTTTCTTT. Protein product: CSGGQLNTEAFF.

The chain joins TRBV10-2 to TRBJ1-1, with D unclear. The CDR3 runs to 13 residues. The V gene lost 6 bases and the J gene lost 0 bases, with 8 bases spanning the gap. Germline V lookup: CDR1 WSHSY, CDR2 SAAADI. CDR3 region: CASRDVVNTEAFF. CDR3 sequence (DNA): TGCGCCAGCAGGGACGTGGTGAACACTGAAGCTTTCTTT.

The CDR3 nucleotides are TGCAGTGCCCTCCGTCGGGACTTGGGGGAAAAACTGTTTTTT. Protein: CSALRRDLGEKLFF. The V call is TRBV20-1, the J call TRBJ1-4, with a tentative D call TRBD1 (5 bases). The V gene's germline CDR1 is DFQATT and CDR2 SNEGSKA (reference sequence). This CDR3 spans 14 amino acids. With 6 bases removed from V and 8 bases from J, the gap between germline ends came to 19 bases.

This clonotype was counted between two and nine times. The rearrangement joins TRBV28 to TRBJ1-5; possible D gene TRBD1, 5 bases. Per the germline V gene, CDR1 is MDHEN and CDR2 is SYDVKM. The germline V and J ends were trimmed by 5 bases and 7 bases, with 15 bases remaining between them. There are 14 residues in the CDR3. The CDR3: CASSNRMGRQPQHF. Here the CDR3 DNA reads TGTGCCAGCAGTAATAGAATGGGGCGACAGCCCCAGCATTTT.

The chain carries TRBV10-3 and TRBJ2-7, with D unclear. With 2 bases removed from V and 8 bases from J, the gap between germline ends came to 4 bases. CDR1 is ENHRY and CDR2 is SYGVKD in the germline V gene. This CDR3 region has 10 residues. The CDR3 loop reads CAISELQQYF. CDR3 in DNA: TGTGCCATCAGTGAGCTTCAGCAGTACTTC.

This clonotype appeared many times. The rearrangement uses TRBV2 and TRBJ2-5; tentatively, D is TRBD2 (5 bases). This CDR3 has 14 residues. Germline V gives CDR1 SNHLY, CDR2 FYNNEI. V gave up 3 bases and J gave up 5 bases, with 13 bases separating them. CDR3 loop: CASSEVLGGETQYF. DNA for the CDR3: TGTGCCAGCAGTGAGGTTCTGGGCGGGGAGACCCAGTACTTC.

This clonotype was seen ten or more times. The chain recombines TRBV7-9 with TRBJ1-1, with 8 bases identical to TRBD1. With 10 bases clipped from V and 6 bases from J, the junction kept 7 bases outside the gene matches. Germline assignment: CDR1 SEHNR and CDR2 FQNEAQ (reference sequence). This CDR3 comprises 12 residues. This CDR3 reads CAISGQGAEAFF. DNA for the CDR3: TGTGCCATCTCTGGACAGGGCGCTGAAGCTTTCTTT.

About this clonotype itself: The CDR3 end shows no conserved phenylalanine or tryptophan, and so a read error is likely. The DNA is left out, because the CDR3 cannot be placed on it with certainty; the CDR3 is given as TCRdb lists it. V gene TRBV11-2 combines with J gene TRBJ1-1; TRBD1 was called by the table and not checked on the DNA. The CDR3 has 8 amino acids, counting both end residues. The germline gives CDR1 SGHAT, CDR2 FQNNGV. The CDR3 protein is CASSSPGP.

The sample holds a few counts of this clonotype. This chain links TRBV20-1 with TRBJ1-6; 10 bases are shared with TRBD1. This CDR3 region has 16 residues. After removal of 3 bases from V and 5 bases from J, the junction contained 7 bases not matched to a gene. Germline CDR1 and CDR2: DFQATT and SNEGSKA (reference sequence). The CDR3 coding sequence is TGCAGTGCTAGGGGACAGGGGAATGGGAATAATTCACCCCTCCACTTT. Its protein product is CSARGQGNGNNSPLHF.

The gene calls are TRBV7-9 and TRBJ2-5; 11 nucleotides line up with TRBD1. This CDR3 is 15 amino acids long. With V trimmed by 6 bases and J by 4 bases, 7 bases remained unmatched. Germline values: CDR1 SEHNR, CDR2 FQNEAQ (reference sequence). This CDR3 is CASSKDRGLVETQYF. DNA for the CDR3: TGTGCCAGCAGTAAGGACAGGGGGCTTGTAGAGACCCAGTACTTC.

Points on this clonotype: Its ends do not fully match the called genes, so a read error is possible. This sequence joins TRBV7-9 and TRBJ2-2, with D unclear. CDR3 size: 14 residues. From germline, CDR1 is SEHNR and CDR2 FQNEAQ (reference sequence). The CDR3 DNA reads TGCGCCAGCAGCTTAGGTGACAACACCGGGGAGCTGTTTTTT. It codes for CASSLGDNTGELFF.

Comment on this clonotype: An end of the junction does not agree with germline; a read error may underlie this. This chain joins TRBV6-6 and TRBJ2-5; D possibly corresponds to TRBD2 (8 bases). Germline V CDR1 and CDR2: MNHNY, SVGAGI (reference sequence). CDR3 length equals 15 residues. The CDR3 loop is CASSEQGTRSEAQYF. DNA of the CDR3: TGTGCCAGCAGTGAACAGGGGACTAGATCAGAGGCCCAGTACTTC.

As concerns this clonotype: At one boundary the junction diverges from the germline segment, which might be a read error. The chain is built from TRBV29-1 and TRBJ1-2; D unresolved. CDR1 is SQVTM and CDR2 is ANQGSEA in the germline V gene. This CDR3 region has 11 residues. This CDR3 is CASEPGYGYTF. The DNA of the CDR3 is TGTGCCTCGGAGCCGGGCTATGGCTACACCTTC.

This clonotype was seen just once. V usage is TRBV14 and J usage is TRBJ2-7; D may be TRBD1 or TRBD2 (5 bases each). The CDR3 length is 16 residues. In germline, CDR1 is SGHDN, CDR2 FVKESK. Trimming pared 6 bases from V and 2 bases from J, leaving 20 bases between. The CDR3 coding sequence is TGTGCCAGCAGTCTCCCCCTTAGGGACGGAGCCTACGAGCAGTACTTC. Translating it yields CASSLPLRDGAYEQYF.

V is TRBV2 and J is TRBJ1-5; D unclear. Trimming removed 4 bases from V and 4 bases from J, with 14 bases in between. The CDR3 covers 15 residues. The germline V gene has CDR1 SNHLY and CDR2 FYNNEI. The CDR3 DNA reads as TGTGCCAGCAGTGCTAGAGTCACCGCTAATCAGCCCCAGCATTTT. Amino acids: CASSARVTANQPQHF.

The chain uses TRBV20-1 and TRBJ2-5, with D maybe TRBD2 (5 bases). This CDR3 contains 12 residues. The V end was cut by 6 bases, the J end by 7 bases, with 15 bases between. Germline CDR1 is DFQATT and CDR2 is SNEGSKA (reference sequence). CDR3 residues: CSAEVVGRTQYF. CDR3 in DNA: TGCAGTGCGGAGGTCGTCGGACGGACCCAGTACTTC.

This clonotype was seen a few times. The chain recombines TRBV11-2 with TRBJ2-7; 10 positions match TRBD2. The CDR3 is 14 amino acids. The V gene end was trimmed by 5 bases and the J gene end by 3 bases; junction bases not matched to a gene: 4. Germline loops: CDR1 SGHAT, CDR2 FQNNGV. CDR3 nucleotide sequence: TGTGCCAGCAGCAAGACTAGCGGGTACTACGAGCAGTACTTC. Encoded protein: CASSKTSGYYEQYF.